This T cell receptor (beta chain) was observed in a study of a mutant IDH1 vaccine in newly diagnosed glioma. The CDR3 runs 19 residues. V trimming: 6 bases; J trimming: 8 bases; junction bases outside the gene matches: 22. Germline V gene sequence: CDR1 SNHLY, CDR2 FYNNEI. Specified time point: baseline, week 1 (first vaccination visit). Specified treatment: pre-vaccination baseline after standard-of-care therapy. Assay used: immunoSEQ multiplex PCR; TCRdb lists only in-frame clones, some missing. This table has 68,000 or so clones, 60% to 85% appearing once. The sequence derives from a man aged 50 to 60 with glioma. The chain joins TRBV2 to TRBJ2-4, with 10 bases that match TRBD2. The source material was PBMCs, sampled from a glioma patient treated with radiotherapy, temozolomide or both. The CDR3 protein is CASRTDTRWGGLAPDIQYF. For the CDR3, the DNA is TGTGCCAGCAGAACGGACACCCGATGGGGGGGACTAGCGCCAGACATTCAGTACTTC.